One T cell receptor beta chain is described in this entry. This specimen belongs to a study of OX40 agonist ivuxolimab in advanced cancers. The assay was immunoSEQ multiplex PCR, and TCRdb's table has in-frame clones only and misses some. The sample carries 60,000 or so clones, roughly nine tenths recorded once. This TCR was sampled from an adult with an advanced solid tumor such as melanoma, head and neck, liver or kidney cancer. The specimen was CD4+ or CD8+ T cells sorted from blood, collected in a trial of the OX40 agonist ivuxolimab.

This CDR3 reads CASSPDRGSTEAFF. The CDR3 region has the DNA TGTGCCAGCTCACCGGACAGGGGGTCCACTGAAGCTTTCTTT. The chain carries TRBV18 and TRBJ1-1; 10 bases line up with TRBD1. Unmatched junction bases numbered 2, after V lost 3 bases and J lost 4 bases. Per germline, CDR1 KGHSH and CDR2 LQKENI. The length of the CDR3 is 14 residues.